Shown below are 20 T cell receptor beta chains from a single sample sequenced in a study of OX40 agonist ivuxolimab in advanced cancers. The repertoire was sequenced with immunoSEQ multiplex PCR; TCRdb's copy has only in-frame clones and lacks some. The data show about 21,000 clones, with more than 75% seen just once and about a sixth held by the top ten. Source: CD4+ or CD8+ T cells sorted from blood, taken in a trial of the OX40 agonist ivuxolimab. The receptors were gathered from an adult with an advanced solid tumor such as melanoma, head and neck, liver or kidney cancer.

This clone is labeled as medium-sized (0.01 to 0.1%). The chain is built from TRBV7-9 and TRBJ2-7; TRBD1 is a possible D gene (6 bases). The CDR3 is 14 amino acids. V gave up 4 bases and J gave up 3 bases, with 13 bases separating them. Germline CDR1 reads SEHNR; CDR2 reads FQNEAQ (reference sequence). CDR3 loop: CASSSAGVYYEQYF. The CDR3 nucleotides are TGTGCCAGCAGCTCAGCAGGGGTATACTACGAGCAGTACTTC.

The CDR3 sequence: CASTMSSGSYEQYF. The CDR3 nucleotides read TGTGCCAGCACCATGTCTTCCGGGAGCTACGAGCAGTACTTC. This chain links TRBV7-6 with TRBJ2-7; a possible D gene is TRBD2 (6 bases). The CDR3 consists of 14 residues. Germline CDR1 SGHVS, CDR2 FNYEAQ. The ends were cut back, 7 bases at V and 3 bases at J, with 16 bases in the middle.

This chain uses TRBV6-5 with TRBJ1-1; D is ambiguous. Trimming left V 0 bases short and J 1 base short, with 6 bases between. The germline gives CDR1 MNHEY, CDR2 SVGAGI. The CDR3 sequence is 14 residues long. The CDR3 DNA follows: TGTGCCAGCAGTTACTCATCAAAGAACACTGAAGCTTTCTTT. Translated, it gives CASSYSSKNTEAFF.

The genes are TRBV6-5 and TRBJ2-7; 7 nucleotides align to TRBD1. The CDR3 consists of 15 residues. The germline gives CDR1 MNHEY, CDR2 SVGAGI. Trimming took 6 bases from V and 0 from J; bases not matched to a gene: 8. The CDR3 DNA is TGTGCCAGCAGATCCCCGAGACAGGGCTCCTACGAGCAGTACTTC. Translated, it gives CASRSPRQGSYEQYF.

This chain connects TRBV6-1 to TRBJ2-7, with D tentatively TRBD2 (6 bases). Trimming removed 3 bases from V and 1 base from J, with 13 bases in between. Per the germline V gene, CDR1 is MNHNS and CDR2 is SASEGT. The CDR3 spans 15 residues. The CDR3: CASSEVPEGSYEQYF. The CDR3 bases are TGTGCCAGCAGTGAGGTTCCGGAGGGTTCCTACGAGCAGTACTTC.

This clone was seen only once. This chain uses TRBV19 with TRBJ2-7; 12 bases match TRBD1. Trimming at V came to 6 bases and at J to 6 bases, leaving 9 bases not matched to a gene. The germline gives CDR1 LNHDA, CDR2 SQIVND (reference sequence). This CDR3 has 15 residues. The CDR3 nucleotides read TGTGCCAGTAGCCGGGACAGGGGGCCCCCAGGCGAGCAGTACTTC. It yields the protein CASSRDRGPPGEQYF.

V is TRBV30 and J is TRBJ1-1, with 7 nucleotides matching TRBD1. Germline V gene lookup returns CDR1 GTSNPN and CDR2 SVGIG (reference sequence). This CDR3 contains 14 residues. V trimming: 4 bases; J trimming: 1 base; junction bases outside the gene matches: 6. The DNA of the CDR3 is TGTGCCTGGAAGGTGGCAGGGGGGAACACTGAAGCTTTCTTT. Protein: CAWKVAGGNTEAFF.

The chain has TRBV19 and TRBJ1-4; D gene ambiguous. The CDR3 contains 13 residues. The germline gives CDR1 LNHDA, CDR2 SQIVND (reference sequence). Trimming removed 3 bases at V and 2 bases at J, with 4 bases between. The CDR3 region is CASSIQTNEKLFF. As DNA, the CDR3 is TGTGCCAGTAGTATCCAGACTAATGAAAAACTGTTTTTT.

The chain links TRBV5-1 to TRBJ2-7; TRBD2 agrees at 11 bases. Germline V gives CDR1 SGHRS, CDR2 YFSETQ. The CDR3 extends over 14 amino acids. The V segment lost 3 bases and the J segment 5 bases; nucleotides outside the gene matches: 4. CDR3 protein: CASSSGTSGDEQYF. In DNA form, the CDR3 reads TGCGCCAGCAGCTCCGGGACTAGCGGAGACGAGCAGTACTTC.

The rearrangement uses TRBV11-3 and TRBJ2-1; 8 positions agree with TRBD1. The germline CDR1 and CDR2 sequences are SGHNT and YENEEA. The CDR3 is made up of 16 amino acids. With V trimmed by 1 base and J by 8 bases, 10 bases remained unmatched. CDR3 sequence (DNA): TGTGCCAGCAGCTTAGCGTGGACAGGGTCCGGCGATGAGCAGTTCTTC. Amino acid sequence: CASSLAWTGSGDEQFF.

The chain uses TRBV9 and TRBJ2-5, with D possibly matching TRBD2 (6 bases). The CDR3 is 15 amino acids. V dropped 0 bases and J dropped 5 bases, with 14 bases sitting between them. Germline V gene lookup returns CDR1 SGDLS and CDR2 YYNGEE. CDR3 DNA sequence: TGTGCCAGCAGCGTAGTGGCGGGATTCGGGGAGACCCAGTACTTC. It is translated as CASSVVAGFGETQYF.

The rearrangement joins TRBV11-2 to TRBJ2-5, with D perhaps matching TRBD1 (5 bases). The germline V gene encodes CDR1 SGHAT and CDR2 FQNNGV. V was shortened by 5 bases and J by 5 bases, with 24 bases between the two germline ends. CDR3 length equals 17 residues. CDR3: CASSPRITDTLRETQYF. In DNA form, the CDR3 reads TGTGCCAGCAGCCCAAGAATAACGGACACCCTGAGGGAGACCCAGTACTTC.

The chain combines TRBV5-4 with TRBJ2-7; D ambiguous. The ends were cut back, 4 bases at V and 7 bases at J, with 12 bases in the middle. Germline CDR1 reads SGHNT; CDR2 reads YYREEE (reference sequence). The CDR3 totals 12 residues. CDR3 DNA sequence: TGTGCCAGCAGCGCGAACGTGCAGGAGCAGTACTTC. Its translation: CASSANVQEQYF. Filled out from reference TRBV5-4 and TRBJ2-7, the complete variable domain reads ETGVTQSPTHLIKTRGQQVTLRCSSQSGHNTVSWYQQALGQGPQFIFQYYREEENGRGNFPPRFSGLQFPNYSSELNVNALELDDSALYLCASSANVQEQYFGPGTRLTVT.

The V call is TRBV7-8, the J call TRBJ2-7; D is uncertain. V lost 0 bases, J lost 1 base, and 7 bases lay in between. CDR1 and CDR2 from the germline V gene are SGHVS and FQNEAQ. This CDR3 spans 14 amino acids. CDR3 nucleotide sequence: TGTGCCAGCAGCTTAGCGTCCAGTTCCTACGAGCAGTACTTC. Translating it yields CASSLASSSYEQYF.

The V gene is TRBV6-1, the J gene TRBJ2-7; 7 positions match TRBD2. The CDR3 loop spans 15 amino acids. From germline, CDR1 is MNHNS and CDR2 SASEGT. V lost 1 base and J lost 3; bases outside the gene matches: 6. CDR3 sequence (DNA): TGTGCCAGCAGTGAAGTAGGCGGGGGAAACTACGAGCAGTACTTC. Translated: CASSEVGGGNYEQYF.

This clone was observed a handful of times. This rearrangement joins TRBV6-1 to TRBJ2-6; D unresolved. Trimming cost V 2 bases and J 0 bases, with 5 bases left between them. CDR1 and CDR2 (germline): MNHNS, SASEGT. The CDR3 has 15 residues. CDR3 coding DNA: TGTGCCAGCAGTGAAAGGGACTCTGGGGCCAACGTCCTGACTTTC. As protein: CASSERDSGANVLTF.

The chain couples TRBV6-9 to TRBJ2-7; D may be TRBD2 (5 bases). V was shortened by 5 bases and J by 0 bases, with 8 bases between the two germline ends. The CDR3 covers 13 residues. Per the germline V gene, CDR1 is MNHGY and CDR2 is SVAAGI. Written as DNA, the CDR3 is TGTGCCAGCAGTCGGGGAAACTCCTACGAGCAGTACTTC. Translated, it gives CASSRGNSYEQYF.

The genes are TRBV21-1 and TRBJ2-7; the DNA was not used to check the table's D call, TRBD2. TRBV21-1 is termed a pseudogene. CDR3 size: 11 residues. DNA for the CDR3: TGTGCCAGCAGCGTCCGGGACGAGCAGTACTTC. This translates into CASSVRDEQYF.

V is TRBV2 and J is TRBJ2-2; 11 bases fit TRBD2. The germline gives CDR1 SNHLY, CDR2 FYNNEI. The CDR3 contains 16 residues. The V and J ends lost 10 bases and 5 bases, in that order; junction bases with no gene match: 12. The DNA for the CDR3 is TGTGCCACCCTGACTAGCGGGGCTAGAGGGACCGGGGAGCTGTTTTTT. This gives the protein CATLTSGARGTGELFF.

V is TRBV30 and J is TRBJ2-7; TRBD1 matches at 7 bases. Germline values: CDR1 GTSNPN, CDR2 SVGIG (reference sequence). The CDR3 sequence is 12 residues long. The ends lost 3 bases at V and 6 bases at J; junction bases unmatched: 5. The CDR3 sequence: CAWSVTGAEQYF. The CDR3 DNA follows: TGTGCCTGGAGCGTTACAGGGGCCGAGCAGTACTTC.